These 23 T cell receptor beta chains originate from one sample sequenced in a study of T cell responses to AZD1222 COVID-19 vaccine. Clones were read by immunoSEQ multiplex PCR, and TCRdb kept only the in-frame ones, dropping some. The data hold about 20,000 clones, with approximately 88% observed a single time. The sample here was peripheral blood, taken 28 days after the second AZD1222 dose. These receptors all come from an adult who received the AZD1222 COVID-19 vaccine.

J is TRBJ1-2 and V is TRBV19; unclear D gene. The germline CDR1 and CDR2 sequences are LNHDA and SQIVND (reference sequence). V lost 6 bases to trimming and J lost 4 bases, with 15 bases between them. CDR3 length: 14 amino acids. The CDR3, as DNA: TGTGCCAGTAGGGCAGAGGGAGAGGGCTATGGCTACACCTTC. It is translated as CASRAEGEGYGYTF.

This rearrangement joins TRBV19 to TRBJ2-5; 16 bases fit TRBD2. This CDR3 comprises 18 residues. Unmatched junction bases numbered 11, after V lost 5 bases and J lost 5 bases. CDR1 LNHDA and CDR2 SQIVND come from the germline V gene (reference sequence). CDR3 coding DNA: TGTGCCAGTAGTGCCGGGACTAGCGGGAGGGCCAGGTGGGAGACCCAGTACTTC. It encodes CASSAGTSGRARWETQYF.

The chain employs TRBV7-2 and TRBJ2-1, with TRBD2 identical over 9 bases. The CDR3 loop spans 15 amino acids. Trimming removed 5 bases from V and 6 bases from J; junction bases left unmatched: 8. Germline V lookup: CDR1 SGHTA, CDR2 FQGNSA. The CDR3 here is CASSPVAGAFNEQFF. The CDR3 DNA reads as TGTGCCAGCAGCCCGGTAGCGGGAGCGTTCAATGAGCAGTTCTTC.

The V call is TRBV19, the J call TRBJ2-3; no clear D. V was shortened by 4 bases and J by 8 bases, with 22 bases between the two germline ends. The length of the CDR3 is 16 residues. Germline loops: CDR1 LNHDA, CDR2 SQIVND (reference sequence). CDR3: CASSTGPAAVGTTQYF. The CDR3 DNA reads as TGTGCCAGTAGTACAGGACCGGCCGCTGTGGGTACTACGCAGTATTTT.

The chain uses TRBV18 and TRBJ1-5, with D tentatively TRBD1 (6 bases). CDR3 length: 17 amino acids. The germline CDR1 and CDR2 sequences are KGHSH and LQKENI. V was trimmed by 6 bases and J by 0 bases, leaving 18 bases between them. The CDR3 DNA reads TGTGCCAGCTCCCCCTTAGGGGGAGTAAATAGCAATCAGCCCCAGCATTTT. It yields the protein CASSPLGGVNSNQPQHF.

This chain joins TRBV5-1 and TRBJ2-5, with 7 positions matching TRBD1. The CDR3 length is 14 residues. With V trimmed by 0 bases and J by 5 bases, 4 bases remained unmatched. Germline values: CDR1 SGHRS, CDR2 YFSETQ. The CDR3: CASSLGDRVETQYF. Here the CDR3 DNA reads TGCGCCAGCAGCTTGGGAGACAGGGTTGAGACCCAGTACTTC.

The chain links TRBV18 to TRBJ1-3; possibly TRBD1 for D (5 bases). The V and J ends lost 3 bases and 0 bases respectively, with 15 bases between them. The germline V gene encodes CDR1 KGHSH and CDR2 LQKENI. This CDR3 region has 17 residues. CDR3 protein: CASSPGRNRNSGNTIYF. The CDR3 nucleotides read TGTGCCAGCTCACCTGGTCGTAACAGGAACTCTGGAAACACCATATATTTT. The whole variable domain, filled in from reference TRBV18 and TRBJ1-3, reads NAGVMQNPRHLVRRRGQEARLRCSPMKGHSHVYWYRQLPEEGLKFMVYLQKENIIDESGMPKERFSAEFPKEGPSILRIQQVVRGDSAAYFCASSPGRNRNSGNTIYFGEGSWLTVV.

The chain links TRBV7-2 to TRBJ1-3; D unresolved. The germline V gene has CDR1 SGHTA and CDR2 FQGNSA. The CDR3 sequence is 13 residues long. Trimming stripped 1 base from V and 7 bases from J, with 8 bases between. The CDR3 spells CASSLESGNTIYF. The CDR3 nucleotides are TGTGCCAGCAGCTTAGAGTCCGGGAACACCATATATTTT. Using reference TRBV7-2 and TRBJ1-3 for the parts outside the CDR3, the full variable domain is GAGVSQSPSNKVTEKGKDVELRCDPISGHTALYWYRQSLGQGLEFLIYFQGNSAPDKSGLPSDRFSAERTGGSVSTLTIQRTQQEDSAVYLCASSLESGNTIYFGEGSWLTVV.

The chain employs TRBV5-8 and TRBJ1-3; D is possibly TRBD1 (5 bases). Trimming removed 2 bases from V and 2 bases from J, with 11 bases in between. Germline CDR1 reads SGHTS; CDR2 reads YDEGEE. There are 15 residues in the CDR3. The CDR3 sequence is CASSLGVLPGNTIYF. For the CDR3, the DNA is TGTGCCAGCAGCTTAGGGGTCCTCCCTGGAAACACCATATATTTT.

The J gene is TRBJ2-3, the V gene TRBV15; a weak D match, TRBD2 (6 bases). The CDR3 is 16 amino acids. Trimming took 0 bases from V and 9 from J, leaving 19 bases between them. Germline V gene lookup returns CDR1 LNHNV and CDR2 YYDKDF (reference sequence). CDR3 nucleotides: TGTGCCACCAGCAGAGATTATGGGCGTCTCGGAGGGACGCAGTATTTT. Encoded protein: CATSRDYGRLGGTQYF.

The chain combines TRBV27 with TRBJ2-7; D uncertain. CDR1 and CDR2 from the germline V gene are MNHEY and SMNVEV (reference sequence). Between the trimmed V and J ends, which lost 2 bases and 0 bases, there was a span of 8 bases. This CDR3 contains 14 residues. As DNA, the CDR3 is TGTGCCAGCAGTTTAACTTCTTACTCCTACGAGCAGTACTTC. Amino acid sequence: CASSLTSYSYEQYF.

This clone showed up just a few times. This CDR3 reads CASSRGGQSYNEQFF. CDR3 DNA sequence: TGTGCCAGCAGCCGGGGCGGGCAATCCTACAATGAGCAGTTCTTC. The rearrangement uses TRBV11-3 and TRBJ2-1; D is possibly TRBD1 or TRBD2 (5 bases each). V lost 5 bases to trimming and J lost 1 base, with 12 bases between them. The length of the CDR3 is 15 residues. Germline-derived CDR1 and CDR2 are SGHNT and YENEEA.

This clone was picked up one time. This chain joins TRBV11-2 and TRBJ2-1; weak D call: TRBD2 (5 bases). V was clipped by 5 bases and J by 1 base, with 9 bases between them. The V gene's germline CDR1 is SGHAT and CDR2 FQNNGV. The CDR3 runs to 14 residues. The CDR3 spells CASSPRGSYNEQFF. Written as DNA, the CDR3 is TGTGCCAGCAGCCCCCGAGGGTCCTACAATGAGCAGTTCTTC.

In DNA form, the CDR3 reads TGTGCCAGCAAAGGGTTCCGGGACCCTTCCTACGAGCAGTACTTC. It encodes CASKGFRDPSYEQYF. The chain recombines TRBV27 with TRBJ2-7; possibly TRBD1 or TRBD2 for D (5 bases each). The CDR3 covers 15 residues. Germline CDR1 reads MNHEY; CDR2 reads SMNVEV (reference sequence). V was pared by 7 bases and J by 1 base, with 17 bases between.

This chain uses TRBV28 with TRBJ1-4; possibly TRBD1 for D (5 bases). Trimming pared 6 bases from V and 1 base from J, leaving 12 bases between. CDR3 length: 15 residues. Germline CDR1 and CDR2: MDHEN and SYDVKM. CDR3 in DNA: TGTGCCAGCAGCCCCCTGGGGGTAACTAATGAAAAACTGTTTTTT. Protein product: CASSPLGVTNEKLFF.

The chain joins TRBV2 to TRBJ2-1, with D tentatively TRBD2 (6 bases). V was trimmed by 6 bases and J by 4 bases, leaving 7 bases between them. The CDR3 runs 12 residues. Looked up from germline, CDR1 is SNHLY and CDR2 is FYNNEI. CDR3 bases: TGTGCCAGCAGCGGGAGTTACAATGAGCAGTTCTTC. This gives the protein CASSGSYNEQFF.

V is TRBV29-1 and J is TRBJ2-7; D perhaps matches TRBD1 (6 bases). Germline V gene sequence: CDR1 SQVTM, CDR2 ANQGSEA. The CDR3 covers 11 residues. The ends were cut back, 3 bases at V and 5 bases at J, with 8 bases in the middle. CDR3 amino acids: CSVDRGNEQYF. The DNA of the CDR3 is TGCAGCGTTGACAGGGGCAACGAGCAGTACTTC.

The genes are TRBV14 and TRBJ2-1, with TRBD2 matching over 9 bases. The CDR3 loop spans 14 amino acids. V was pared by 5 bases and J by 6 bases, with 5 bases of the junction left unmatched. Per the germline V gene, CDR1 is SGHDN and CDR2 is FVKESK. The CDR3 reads CASSYGLASNEQFF. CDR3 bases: TGTGCCAGCAGCTACGGACTAGCGAGCAATGAGCAGTTCTTC.

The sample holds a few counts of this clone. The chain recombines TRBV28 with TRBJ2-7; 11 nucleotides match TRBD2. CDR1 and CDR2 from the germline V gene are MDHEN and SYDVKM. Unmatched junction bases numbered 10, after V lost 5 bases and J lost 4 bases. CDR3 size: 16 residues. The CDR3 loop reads CASSRPGLAETYEQYF. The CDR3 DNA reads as TGTGCCAGCAGTCGACCGGGACTAGCGGAGACTTACGAGCAGTACTTC.

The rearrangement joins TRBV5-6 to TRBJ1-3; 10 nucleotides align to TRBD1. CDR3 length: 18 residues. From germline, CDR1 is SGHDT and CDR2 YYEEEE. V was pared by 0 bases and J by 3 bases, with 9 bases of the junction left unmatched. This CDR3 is CASSLAMGQGTGGNTIYF. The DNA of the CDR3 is TGTGCCAGCAGCTTGGCTATGGGACAGGGGACTGGTGGAAACACCATATATTTT. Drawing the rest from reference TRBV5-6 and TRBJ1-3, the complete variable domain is DAGVTQSPTHLIKTRGQQVTLRCSPKSGHDTVSWYQQALGQGPQFIFQYYEEEERQRGNFPDRFSGHQFPNYSSELNVNALLLGDSALYLCASSLAMGQGTGGNTIYFGEGSWLTVV.

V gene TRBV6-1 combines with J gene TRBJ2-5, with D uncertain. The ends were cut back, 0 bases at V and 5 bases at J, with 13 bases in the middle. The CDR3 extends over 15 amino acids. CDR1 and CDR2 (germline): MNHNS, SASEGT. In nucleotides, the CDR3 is TGTGCCAGCAGTGAAGCCCCTAGGCCTCGGGAGACCCAGTACTTC. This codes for CASSEAPRPRETQYF.

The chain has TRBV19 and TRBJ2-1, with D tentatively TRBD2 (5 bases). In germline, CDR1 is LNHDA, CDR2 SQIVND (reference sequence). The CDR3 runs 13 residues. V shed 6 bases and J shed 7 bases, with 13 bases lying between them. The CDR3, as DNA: TGTGCCAGTAGGGTCACGCCGGGGAATGAGCAGTTCTTC. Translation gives CASRVTPGNEQFF. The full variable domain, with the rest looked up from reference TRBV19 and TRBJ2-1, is DGGITQSPKYLFRKEGQNVTLSCEQNLNHDAMYWYRQDPGQGLRLIYYSQIVNDFQKGDIAEGYSVSREKKESFPLTVTSAQKNPTAFYLCASRVTPGNEQFFGPGTRLTVL.

CDR3: CASSHRTGGNEQYF. DNA of the CDR3: TGCGCCAGCAGCCACAGGACAGGGGGCAACGAGCAGTACTTC. This chain joins TRBV5-1 and TRBJ2-7; TRBD1 matches 11 bases. Germline CDR1 reads SGHRS; CDR2 reads YFSETQ. CDR3 length: 14 amino acids. J gave up 5 bases and V 4 bases, and 5 bases lay outside the gene matches.